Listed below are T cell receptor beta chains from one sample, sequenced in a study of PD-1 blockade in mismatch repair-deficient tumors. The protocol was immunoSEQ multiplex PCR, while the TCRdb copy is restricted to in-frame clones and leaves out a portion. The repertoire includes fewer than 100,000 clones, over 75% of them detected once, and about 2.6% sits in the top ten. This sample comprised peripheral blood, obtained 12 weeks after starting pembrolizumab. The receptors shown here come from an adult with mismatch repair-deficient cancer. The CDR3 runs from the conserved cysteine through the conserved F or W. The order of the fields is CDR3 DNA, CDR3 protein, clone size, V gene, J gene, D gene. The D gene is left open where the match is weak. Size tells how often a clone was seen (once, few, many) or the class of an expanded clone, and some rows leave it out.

CDR3 DNA: TGTGCCAGCATCTATAGCGGGAGCCCCTACGAGCAGTACTTC
CDR3 protein: CASIYSGSPYEQYF
clone size: many
V gene: TRBV7-9
J gene: TRBJ2-7
D gene: TRBD2

CDR3 DNA: TGTGCCAGTCAGACAGGATCTGGCGAGCAGTACTTC
CDR3 protein: CASQTGSGEQYF
clone size: NA
V gene: TRBV5-8
J gene: TRBJ2-7
D gene: NA

CDR3 DNA: TGTGCCAGCAGGTCTAGCGGGAGGGTGGCCGGGGAGCTGTTTTTT
CDR3 protein: CASRSSGRVAGELFF
clone size: NA
V gene: TRBV27
J gene: TRBJ2-2
D gene: TRBD2

CDR3 DNA: TGTGCCAGCAGCCAAACGACAGGGGTTGGAAACACCATATATTTT
CDR3 protein: CASSQTTGVGNTIYF
clone size: NA
V gene: TRBV7-9
J gene: TRBJ1-3
D gene: TRBD1

CDR3 DNA: TGTGCCAGCAGCATCGGGACTAGCGGGAGGACCTACGAGCAGTACTTC
CDR3 protein: CASSIGTSGRTYEQYF
clone size: few
V gene: TRBV9
J gene: TRBJ2-7
D gene: TRBD2

CDR3 DNA: TGTGCCAGCAGTTTCGGTGGGGGCCCTCCGGGAGATACGCAGTATTTT
CDR3 protein: CASSFGGGPPGDTQYF
clone size: NA
V gene: TRBV28
J gene: TRBJ2-3
D gene: NA

CDR3 DNA: TGCGCCAGCAGCTTGGGTTCTAGCGGGGGAGAGACCCAGTACTTC
CDR3 protein: CASSLGSSGGETQYF
clone size: NA
V gene: TRBV5-1
J gene: TRBJ2-5
D gene: TRBD2

CDR3 DNA: TGTGCCAGCAGCTTCACTAGCGGGAACGAGCAGTACTTC
CDR3 protein: CASSFTSGNEQYF
clone size: once
V gene: TRBV5-5
J gene: TRBJ2-7
D gene: TRBD2

CDR3 DNA: TGTGCCAGCAGTTACTCGGCTTCGTATAATGAGCAGTTCTTC
CDR3 protein: CASSYSASYNEQFF
clone size: NA
V gene: TRBV6-5
J gene: TRBJ2-1
D gene: NA

CDR3 DNA: TGTGCCAGCAGTTATGGGGAGACTACTGAGCAGTTCTTC
CDR3 protein: CASSYGETTEQFF
clone size: NA
V gene: TRBV6-5
J gene: TRBJ2-1
D gene: NA

CDR3 DNA: TGCAGCGTTGGCGCTAGCGGGAGGACACTGAGCTCCTACGAGCAGTACTTC
CDR3 protein: CSVGASGRTLSSYEQYF
clone size: NA
V gene: TRBV29-1
J gene: TRBJ2-7
D gene: TRBD2